The 18 T cell receptor beta chains reported below all come from one sample, sequenced in a study of blood T cell repertoires in COVID-19. The protocol was immunoSEQ multiplex PCR, while the TCRdb copy is restricted to in-frame clones and leaves out a portion. Here the sample spans under 350,000 clones, around 89% being singletons. The specimen sequenced was peripheral blood. The receptors here all came from a man aged 40-55 years with acute or convalescent COVID-19.

The chain carries TRBV7-2 and TRBJ1-1; 7 bases align to TRBD1. The CDR3 runs 13 residues. V dropped 5 bases and J dropped 11; count of bases not matched to a gene: 11. The germline V gene has CDR1 SGHTA and CDR2 FQGNSA. CDR3: CASSANRGSGAFF. The CDR3 region has the DNA TGTGCCAGCAGCGCCAACAGGGGCAGTGGGGCTTTCTTT.

This clone was found once. The chain employs TRBV3-1 (or the pseudogene TRBV3-2) and TRBJ2-1; 7 bases fit TRBD2. V gave up 4 bases and J gave up 0 bases; unmatched junction bases: 9. CDR1 LGHDT and CDR2 YNNKEL come from the germline V gene (reference sequence). The CDR3 totals 17 residues. The CDR3 region has the DNA TGTGCCAGCAGCCGTGGGGAAGCGGGGAGCTCCTACAATGAGCAGTTCTTC. It codes for CASSRGEAGSSYNEQFF.

The chain's CDR3 is CASSLAKNTGELFF. For the CDR3, the DNA is TGCGCCAGCAGCTTGGCCAAGAACACCGGGGAGCTGTTTTTT. V and J are TRBV5-1 and TRBJ2-2; D is unresolved. V dropped 0 bases and J dropped 1 base, with 4 bases sitting between them. Germline CDR1 is SGHRS and CDR2 is YFSETQ. The length of the CDR3 is 14 residues.

The V and J genes are TRBV27 and TRBJ1-6; D is unresolved. Trimming cost V 3 bases and J 9 bases, with 9 bases left between them. CDR3 length: 13 residues. Germline V CDR1 and CDR2: MNHEY, SMNVEV (reference sequence). CDR3 in amino acids: CASSLPGSSPLHF. The CDR3 DNA is TGTGCCAGCAGTTTGCCTGGGAGTTCACCCCTCCACTTT.

CDR3 sequence reads: CASSQLPSSRGQFF. The CDR3 coding sequence is TGTGCCAGCAGCCAATTGCCCTCGAGCAGAGGGCAGTTCTTC. The chain joins TRBV3-1 (or the pseudogene TRBV3-2) to TRBJ2-1; D ambiguous. Looked up from germline, CDR1 is LGHDT and CDR2 is YNNKEL (reference sequence). Between the trimmed V and J ends, which lost 2 bases and 12 bases, there was a span of 17 bases. The CDR3 extends over 14 amino acids.

This rearrangement joins TRBV5-1 to TRBJ2-3, with 10 positions matching TRBD1. This CDR3 has 20 residues. With V trimmed by 0 bases and J by 4 bases, 17 bases remained unmatched. Germline values: CDR1 SGHRS, CDR2 YFSETQ. The CDR3 nucleotides read TGCGCCAGCAGCTTGGCCCCGGTTGGGTACGACAGGGGGCCGGCAGATACGCAGTATTTT. It encodes CASSLAPVGYDRGPADTQYF.

Details on this clone: The CDR3 does not close with the conserved phenylalanine or tryptophan, likely indicating a read error. The limits of the CDR3 on the DNA are not certain, so only TCRdb's listed CDR3 is given. CDR3 amino acids: CASTPGARAPPR. The chain has TRBV21-1 and TRBJ1-1; TRBD1, as called in the table, went unchecked against the DNA. TRBV21-1 counts as a pseudogene. The CDR3 length is 12 residues, termini included.

The V call is TRBV9, the J call TRBJ1-2, with 9 bases that match TRBD1. The V gene's germline CDR1 is SGDLS and CDR2 YYNGEE. The V and J ends lost 2 bases and 3 bases, in that order; junction bases with no gene match: 2. The CDR3 covers 14 residues. CDR3 DNA sequence: TGTGCCAGCAGCGTCGGACAGGGGTACTATGGCTACACCTTC. The encoded protein is CASSVGQGYYGYTF. The full variable domain, its missing parts supplied by reference TRBV9 and TRBJ1-2, is DSGVTQTPKHLITATGQRVTLRCSPRSGDLSVYWYQQSLDQGLQFLIQYYNGEERAKGNILERFSAQQFPDLHSELNLSSLELGDSALYFCASSVGQGYYGYTFGSGTRLTVV.

In the case of this clone: The sample contains more than one DNA sequence encoding this CDR3. This chain joins TRBV3-1 (or the pseudogene TRBV3-2) and TRBJ1-2; TRBD1 matches at 7 bases. The junction had 0 bases not matched to a gene; V was cut back by 1 base and J by 4 bases. Looked up from germline, CDR1 is LGHDT and CDR2 is YNNKEL (reference sequence). The CDR3 contains 13 residues. The CDR3 region is CASSQGTGYGYTF. CDR3 coding DNA: TGTGCCAGCAGCCAAGGGACAGGCTATGGCTACACCTTC.

The chain joins TRBV5-4 to TRBJ2-1; 8 bases are shared with TRBD2. After removal of 4 bases from V and 6 bases from J, the junction contained 12 bases not matched to a gene. Germline V gives CDR1 SGHNT, CDR2 YYREEE (reference sequence). There are 16 residues in the CDR3. The CDR3 protein is CASSGPRPGGGNEQFF. As DNA, the CDR3 is TGTGCCAGCAGCGGGCCCCGGCCGGGGGGGGGCAATGAGCAGTTCTTC.

The chain recombines TRBV24-1 with TRBJ1-5, with a tentative D call TRBD1 (5 bases). Trimming stripped 5 bases from V and 8 bases from J, with 18 bases between. CDR1 and CDR2 from the germline V gene are KGHDR and SFDVKD. The CDR3 consists of 15 residues. The CDR3 is CATSAQPRGYEPQHF. For the CDR3, the DNA is TGTGCCACCAGTGCTCAACCCCGGGGGTATGAGCCCCAGCATTTT.

The V gene is TRBV2, the J gene TRBJ2-3, with 9 nucleotides matching TRBD2. This CDR3 is 15 amino acids long. Germline CDR1 and CDR2: SNHLY and FYNNEI. The V gene end was trimmed by 1 base and the J gene end by 5 bases; junction bases not matched to a gene: 4. CDR3 nucleotide sequence: TGTGCCAGCAGTGAAGGGACTAGCGTAAAAGATACGCAGTATTTT. The encoded protein is CASSEGTSVKDTQYF.

The rearrangement links TRBV5-4 to TRBJ2-2; 7 bases are shared with TRBD1. Germline lookup yields CDR1 SGHNT and CDR2 YYREEE (reference sequence). CDR3 length equals 18 residues. V lost 4 bases and J lost 6; bases outside the gene matches: 18. The CDR3 DNA follows: TGTGCCAGCAGCCATAAAAAAATAACAGGGGCAGGATCCGGGGAGCTGTTTTTT. Its protein is CASSHKKITGAGSGELFF.

The V call is TRBV24-1, the J call TRBJ2-1; 10 nucleotides line up with TRBD1. CDR3 size: 15 residues. Trimming removed 12 bases from V and 9 bases from J; junction bases left unmatched: 16. CDR1 is KGHDR and CDR2 is SFDVKD in the germline V gene. The CDR3, as DNA: TGTGCCTCCTCACCGGACAGGGGGATGATCACTGAGCAGTTCTTC. It codes for CASSPDRGMITEQFF.

The chain couples TRBV2 to TRBJ1-6; no firm D call. V was clipped by 5 bases and J by 5 bases, with 13 bases between them. Per germline, CDR1 SNHLY and CDR2 FYNNEI. The CDR3 covers 15 residues. In nucleotides, the CDR3 is TGTGCCAGCAGTCTGATGACACCGGATAATTCACCCCTCCACTTT. Protein: CASSLMTPDNSPLHF.

V and J are TRBV3-1 (or the pseudogene TRBV3-2) and TRBJ2-3, with TRBD2 as a possible D gene (6 bases). V shed 4 bases and J shed 4 bases, with 12 bases lying between them. The CDR3 has 14 residues. Germline loops: CDR1 LGHDT, CDR2 YNNKEL (reference sequence). The chain's CDR3 is CASSLQPGADTQYF. CDR3 nucleotides: TGTGCCAGCAGCCTTCAGCCGGGGGCAGATACGCAGTATTTT.

V is TRBV6-5 and J is TRBJ2-7; possibly TRBD1 for D (6 bases). Germline V gene lookup returns CDR1 MNHEY and CDR2 SVGAGI. The CDR3 is made up of 14 amino acids. Trimming pared 4 bases from V and 3 bases from J, leaving 13 bases between. CDR3 region: CASSFQGMGYEQYF. CDR3 sequence (DNA): TGTGCCAGCAGTTTCCAGGGGATGGGCTACGAGCAGTACTTC.

The rearrangement links TRBV29-1 to TRBJ1-2, with 7 nucleotides matching TRBD1. CDR3 length: 15 residues. Germline trimming cut 7 bases from V and 0 bases from J; bases unmatched to any gene: 11. Germline lookup yields CDR1 SQVTM and CDR2 ANQGSEA. The CDR3 spells CSGADWTGSNYGYTF. The CDR3, as DNA: TGCAGCGGGGCGGACTGGACAGGCTCTAACTATGGCTACACCTTC.